This T cell receptor (beta chain) came from a study of blood T cell repertoires in COVID-19. Produced via immunoSEQ multiplex PCR; TCRdb's table is partial and in-frame only. The sample consists of 150,000 to 200,000 clones, around 85% of them appearing once. On this clone: Distinct nucleotide sequences in the sample also encode this CDR3.

V lost 5 bases and J lost 0, with 13 bases in between. The CDR3 spans 15 residues. Germline-derived CDR1 and CDR2 are MNHEY and SVGAGI. The receptor comes from a woman aged 80 or older with acute or convalescent COVID-19. J is TRBJ1-1 and V is TRBV6-5, with D possibly being TRBD1 (6 bases). The sequenced sample was peripheral blood. CDR3 sequence (DNA): TGTGCCAGCAGTCAGGGGCGCTACATGAACACTGAAGCTTTCTTT. Residues: CASSQGRYMNTEAFF.